The TCR beta chain described here comes from a study of neurological immune-mediated disorders. Notes on the study in general: The study found no CDR3 amino acid sequences shared by expanded clones across subjects, suggesting private repertoires in all groups.

CDR1 is DFQATT and CDR2 is SNEGSKA in the germline V gene (reference sequence). The CDR3 runs to 12 residues. In its sample, this clonotype was seen many times. As yet, its antigen is unknown. Volunteers from a blood bank in Maryland, USA, constituted the healthy controls. The output of every sequencing run exceeded 190 million TCR-beta sequences, derived from 15-18 subjects. TCRdb fed the 5' RACE reads into MiXCR, producing one record per CDR3 protein. The sample yields over 25,000 distinct CDR3 sequences, about an eighth seen once. Sequencing was done on a sample of PBMCs. The sequence was collected from an older woman in good health. This chain links TRBV20-1 with TRBJ1-1, with D unclear. CDR3 loop: CTLPAMNTEAFF. For the CDR3, the DNA is TGCACCCTCCCTGCTATGAACACTGAAGCTTTCTTT.